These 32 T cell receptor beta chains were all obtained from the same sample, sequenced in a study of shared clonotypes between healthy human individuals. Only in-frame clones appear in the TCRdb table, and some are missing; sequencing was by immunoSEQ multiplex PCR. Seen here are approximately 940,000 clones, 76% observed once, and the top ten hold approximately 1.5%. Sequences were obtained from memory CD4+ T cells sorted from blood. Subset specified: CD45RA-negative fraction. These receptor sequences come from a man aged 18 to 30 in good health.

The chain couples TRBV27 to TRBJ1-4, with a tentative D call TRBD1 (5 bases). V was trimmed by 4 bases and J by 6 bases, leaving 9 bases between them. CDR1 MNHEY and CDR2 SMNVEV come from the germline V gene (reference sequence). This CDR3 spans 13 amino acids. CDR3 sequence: CASSSGNDEKLFF. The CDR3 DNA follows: TGTGCCAGCAGTTCAGGGAACGATGAAAAACTGTTTTTT.

CDR3 DNA sequence: TGCGCCAGCAGCCAAGAATCAACTAGCGGGAGAGGCGAGCAGTACTTC. Encoded protein: CASSQESTSGRGEQYF. This sequence joins TRBV4-1 and TRBJ2-7, with 11 bases fitting TRBD2. This CDR3 is built from 16 residues. V dropped 0 bases and J dropped 6; count of bases not matched to a gene: 7. Per germline, CDR1 MGHRA and CDR2 YSYEKL.

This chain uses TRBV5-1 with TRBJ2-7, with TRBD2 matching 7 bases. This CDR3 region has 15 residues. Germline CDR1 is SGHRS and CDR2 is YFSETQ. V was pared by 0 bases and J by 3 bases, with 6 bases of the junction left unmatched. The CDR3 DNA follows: TGCGCCAGCAGCTTGGCCCTGGGGGGGATCTACGAGCAGTACTTC. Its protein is CASSLALGGIYEQYF.

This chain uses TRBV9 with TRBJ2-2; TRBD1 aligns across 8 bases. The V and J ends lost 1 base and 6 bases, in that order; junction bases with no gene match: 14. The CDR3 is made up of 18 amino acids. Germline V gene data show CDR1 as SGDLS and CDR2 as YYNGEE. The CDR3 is CASSVRSSRTGFAGELFF. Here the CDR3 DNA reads TGTGCCAGCAGCGTAAGGTCTTCTAGGACAGGGTTCGCCGGGGAGCTGTTTTTT.

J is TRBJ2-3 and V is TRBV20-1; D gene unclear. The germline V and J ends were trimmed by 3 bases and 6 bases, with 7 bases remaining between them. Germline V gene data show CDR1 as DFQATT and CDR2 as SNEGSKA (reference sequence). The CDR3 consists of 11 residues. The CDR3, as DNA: TGCAGTGCTAGTGTTATGGATACGCAGTATTTT. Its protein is CSASVMDTQYF.

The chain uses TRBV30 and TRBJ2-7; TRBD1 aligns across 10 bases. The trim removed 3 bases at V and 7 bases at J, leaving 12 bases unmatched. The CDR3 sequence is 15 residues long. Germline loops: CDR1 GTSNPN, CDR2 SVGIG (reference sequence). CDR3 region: CAWRGLGQGSFEQYF. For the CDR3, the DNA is TGTGCCTGGAGAGGGTTGGGACAGGGGTCCTTTGAGCAGTACTTC.

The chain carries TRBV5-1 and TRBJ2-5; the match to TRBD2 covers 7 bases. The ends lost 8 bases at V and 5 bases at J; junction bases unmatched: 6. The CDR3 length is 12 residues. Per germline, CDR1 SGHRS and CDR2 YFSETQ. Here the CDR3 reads CASGLGAETQYF. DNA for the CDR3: TGCGCCAGTGGACTAGGGGCGGAGACCCAGTACTTC.

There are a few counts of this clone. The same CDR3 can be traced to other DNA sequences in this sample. CDR3 residues: CASSPDRNYGYTF. In DNA, the CDR3 is TGCGCCAGCAGCCCGGACAGAAACTATGGCTACACCTTC. The chain carries TRBV5-1 and TRBJ1-2, with TRBD1 as a possible D gene (6 bases). The CDR3 runs to 13 residues. The ends were cut back, 4 bases at V and 2 bases at J, with 9 bases in the middle. Per the germline V gene, CDR1 is SGHRS and CDR2 is YFSETQ.

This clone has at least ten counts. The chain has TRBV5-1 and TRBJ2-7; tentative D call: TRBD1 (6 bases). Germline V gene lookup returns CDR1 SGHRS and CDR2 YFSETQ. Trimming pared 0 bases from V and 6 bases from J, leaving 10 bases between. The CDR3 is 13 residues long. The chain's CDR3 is CASSLGWTVEQYF. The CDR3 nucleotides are TGCGCCAGCAGCTTGGGGTGGACAGTCGAGCAGTACTTC.

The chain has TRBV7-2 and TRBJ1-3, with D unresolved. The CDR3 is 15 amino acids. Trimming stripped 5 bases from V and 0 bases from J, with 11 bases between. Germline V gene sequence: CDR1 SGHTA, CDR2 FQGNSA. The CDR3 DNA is TGTGCCAGCAGCCCAAGTGGAGGCTCTGGAAACACCATATATTTT. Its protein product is CASSPSGGSGNTIYF.

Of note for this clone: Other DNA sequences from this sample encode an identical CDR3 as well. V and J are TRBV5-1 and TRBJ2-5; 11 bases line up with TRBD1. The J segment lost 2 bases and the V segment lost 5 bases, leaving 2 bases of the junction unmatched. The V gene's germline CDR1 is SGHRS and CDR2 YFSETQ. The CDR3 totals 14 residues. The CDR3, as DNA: TGCGCCAGCAGTCGGGACAGGGGGCAAGAGACCCAGTACTTC. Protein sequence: CASSRDRGQETQYF.

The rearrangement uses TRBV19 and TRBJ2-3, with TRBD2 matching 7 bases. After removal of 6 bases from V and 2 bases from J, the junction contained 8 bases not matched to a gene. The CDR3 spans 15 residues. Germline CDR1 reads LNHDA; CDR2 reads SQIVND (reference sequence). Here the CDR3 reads CASSLAGRTTDTQYF. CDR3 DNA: TGTGCCAGTAGCTTGGCCGGGAGGACCACAGATACGCAGTATTTT.

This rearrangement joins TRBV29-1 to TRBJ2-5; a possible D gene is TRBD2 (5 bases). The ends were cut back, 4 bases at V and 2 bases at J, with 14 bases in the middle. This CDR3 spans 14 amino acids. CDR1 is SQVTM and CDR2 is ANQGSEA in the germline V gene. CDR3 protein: CSVGAGGGQETQYF. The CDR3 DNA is TGCAGCGTTGGGGCGGGCGGAGGACAAGAGACCCAGTACTTC.

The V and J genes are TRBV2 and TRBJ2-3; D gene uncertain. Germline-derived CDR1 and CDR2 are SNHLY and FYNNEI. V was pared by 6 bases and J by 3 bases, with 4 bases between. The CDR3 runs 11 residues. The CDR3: CASRETDTQYF. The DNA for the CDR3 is TGTGCCAGCAGGGAGACAGATACGCAGTATTTT.

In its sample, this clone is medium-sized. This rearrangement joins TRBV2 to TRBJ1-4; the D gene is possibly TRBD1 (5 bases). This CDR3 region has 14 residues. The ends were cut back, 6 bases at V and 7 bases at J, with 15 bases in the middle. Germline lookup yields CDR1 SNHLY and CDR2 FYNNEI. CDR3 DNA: TGTGCCAGCAGGGGGACGGCAGTGGCTGAAAAACTGTTTTTT. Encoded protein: CASRGTAVAEKLFF.

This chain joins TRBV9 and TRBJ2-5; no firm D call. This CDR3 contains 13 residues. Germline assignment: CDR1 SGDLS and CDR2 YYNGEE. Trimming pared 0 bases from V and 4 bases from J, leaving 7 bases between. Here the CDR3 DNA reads TGTGCCAGCAGCGTAGAACCAGGAGAGACCCAGTACTTC. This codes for CASSVEPGETQYF.

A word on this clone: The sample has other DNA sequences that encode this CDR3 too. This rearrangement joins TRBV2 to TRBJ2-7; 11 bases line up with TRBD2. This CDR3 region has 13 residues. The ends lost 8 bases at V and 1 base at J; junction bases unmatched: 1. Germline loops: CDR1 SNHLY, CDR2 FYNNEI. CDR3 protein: CASGTSGSYEQYF. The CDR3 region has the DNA TGTGCCAGCGGGACTAGCGGATCCTACGAGCAGTACTTC.

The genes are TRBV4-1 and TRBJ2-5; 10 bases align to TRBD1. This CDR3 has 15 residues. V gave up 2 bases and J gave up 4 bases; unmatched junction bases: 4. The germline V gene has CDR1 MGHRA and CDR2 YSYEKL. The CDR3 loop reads CASSQRTGGAETQYF. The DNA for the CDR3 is TGCGCCAGCAGCCAACGGACAGGGGGTGCAGAGACCCAGTACTTC.

For the CDR3, the DNA is TGTGCCAGCAGTCCTCCTAACGGACCAGGTTCCTACGAGCAGTACTTC. Its protein product is CASSPPNGPGSYEQYF. The rearrangement links TRBV28 to TRBJ2-7; no definite D call. The CDR3 is 16 amino acids. The V end lost 5 bases, the J end lost 1 base, and 18 bases lay between the germline ends. CDR1 and CDR2 from the germline V gene are MDHEN and SYDVKM.

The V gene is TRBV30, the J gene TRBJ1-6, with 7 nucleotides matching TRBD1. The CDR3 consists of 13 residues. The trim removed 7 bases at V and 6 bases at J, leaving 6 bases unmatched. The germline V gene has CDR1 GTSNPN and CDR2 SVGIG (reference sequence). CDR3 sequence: CASPGQSNSPLHF. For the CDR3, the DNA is TGTGCCTCCCCGGGACAGTCTAATTCACCCCTCCACTTT.

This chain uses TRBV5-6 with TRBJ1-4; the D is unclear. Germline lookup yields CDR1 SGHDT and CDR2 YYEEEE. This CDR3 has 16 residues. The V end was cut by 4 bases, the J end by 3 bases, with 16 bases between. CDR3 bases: TGTGCCAGCAGCCGGCGGCTGACTCCAGCTAATGAAAAACTGTTTTTT. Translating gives CASSRRLTPANEKLFF.

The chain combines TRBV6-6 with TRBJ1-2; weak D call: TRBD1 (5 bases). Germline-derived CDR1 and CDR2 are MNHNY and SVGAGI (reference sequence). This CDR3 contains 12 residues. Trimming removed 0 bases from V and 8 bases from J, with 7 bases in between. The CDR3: CASSYSQGGYTF. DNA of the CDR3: TGTGCCAGCAGTTACTCGCAGGGCGGCTACACCTTC.

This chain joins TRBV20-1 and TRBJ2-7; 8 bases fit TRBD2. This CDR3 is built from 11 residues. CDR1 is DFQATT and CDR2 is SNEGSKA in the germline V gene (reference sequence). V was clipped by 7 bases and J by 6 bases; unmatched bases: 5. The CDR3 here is CSGSGKGEQYF. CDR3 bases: TGCAGTGGTAGCGGGAAGGGCGAGCAGTACTTC.

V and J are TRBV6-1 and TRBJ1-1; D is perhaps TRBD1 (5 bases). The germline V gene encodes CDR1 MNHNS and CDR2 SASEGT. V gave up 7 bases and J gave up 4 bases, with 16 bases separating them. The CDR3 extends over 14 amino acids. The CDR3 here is CASNPRGDGTEAFF. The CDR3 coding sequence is TGTGCCAGCAACCCTCGAGGGGACGGCACTGAAGCTTTCTTT.

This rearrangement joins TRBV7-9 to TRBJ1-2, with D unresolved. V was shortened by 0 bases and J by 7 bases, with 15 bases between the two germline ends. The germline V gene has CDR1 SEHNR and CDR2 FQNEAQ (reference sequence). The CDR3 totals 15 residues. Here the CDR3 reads CASSLAEGGGFGYTF. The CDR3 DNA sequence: TGTGCCAGCAGCTTAGCCGAAGGAGGTGGGTTTGGCTACACCTTC.

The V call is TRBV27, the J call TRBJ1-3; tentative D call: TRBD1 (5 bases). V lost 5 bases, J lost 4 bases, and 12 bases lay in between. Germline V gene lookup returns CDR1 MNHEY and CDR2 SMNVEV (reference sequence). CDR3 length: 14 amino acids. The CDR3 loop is CASSRGALGNTIYF. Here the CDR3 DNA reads TGTGCCAGCAGTCGCGGGGCCCTGGGAAACACCATATATTTT.

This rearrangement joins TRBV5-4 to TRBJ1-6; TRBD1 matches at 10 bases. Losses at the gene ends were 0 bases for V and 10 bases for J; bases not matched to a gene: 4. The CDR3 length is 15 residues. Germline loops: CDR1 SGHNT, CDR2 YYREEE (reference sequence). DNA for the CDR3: TGTGCCAGCAGCTTGGCCGGGACAGGGGTCTCACCCCTCCACTTT. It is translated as CASSLAGTGVSPLHF. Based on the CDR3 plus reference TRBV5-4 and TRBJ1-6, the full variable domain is ETGVTQSPTHLIKTRGQQVTLRCSSQSGHNTVSWYQQALGQGPQFIFQYYREEENGRGNFPPRFSGLQFPNYSSELNVNALELDDSALYLCASSLAGTGVSPLHFGNGTRLTVT.

CDR3: CASSLSGRGTDTQYF. The CDR3 DNA follows: TGTGCCAGCAGCTTATCCGGCAGAGGCACAGATACGCAGTATTTT. The chain has TRBV7-2 and TRBJ2-3, with D hard to call. From germline, CDR1 is SGHTA and CDR2 FQGNSA. Trimming left V 2 bases short and J 1 base short, with 10 bases between. This CDR3 is 15 amino acids long.

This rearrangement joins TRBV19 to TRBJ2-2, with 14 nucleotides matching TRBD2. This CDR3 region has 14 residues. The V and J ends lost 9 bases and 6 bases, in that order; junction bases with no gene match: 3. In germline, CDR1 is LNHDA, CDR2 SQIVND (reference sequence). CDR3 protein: CASGTSGGSGELFF. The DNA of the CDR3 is TGTGCCAGCGGGACTAGCGGGGGATCCGGGGAGCTGTTTTTT.

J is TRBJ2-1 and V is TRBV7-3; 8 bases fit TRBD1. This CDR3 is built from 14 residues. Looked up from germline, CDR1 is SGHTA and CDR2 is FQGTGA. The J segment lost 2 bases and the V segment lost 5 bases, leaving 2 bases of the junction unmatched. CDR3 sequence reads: CASSPDRAYNEQFF. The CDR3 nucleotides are TGTGCCAGCAGCCCGGACAGGGCCTACAATGAGCAGTTCTTC.

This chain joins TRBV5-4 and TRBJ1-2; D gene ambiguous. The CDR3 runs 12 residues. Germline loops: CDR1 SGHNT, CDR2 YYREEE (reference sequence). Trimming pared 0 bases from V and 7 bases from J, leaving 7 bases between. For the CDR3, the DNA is TGTGCCAGCAGCTTGGGTGGCAGTGGCTACACCTTC. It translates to CASSLGGSGYTF.

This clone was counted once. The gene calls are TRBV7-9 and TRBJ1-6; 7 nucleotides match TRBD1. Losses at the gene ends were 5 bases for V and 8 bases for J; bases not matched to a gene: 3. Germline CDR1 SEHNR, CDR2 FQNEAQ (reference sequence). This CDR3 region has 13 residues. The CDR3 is CASSRTGDSPLHF. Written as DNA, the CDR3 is TGTGCCAGCAGCCGCACAGGGGATTCACCCCTCCACTTT.